The 10 T cell receptor beta chains listed next were all sequenced from one sample in a study of cytomegalovirus exposure and HLA in healthy donors. In the PCR, 60 Vbeta and 13 Jbeta primers were used. Repertoires were generated with immunoSEQ multiplex PCR, while TCRdb's copy carries only in-frame clones and drops some. The sample shows 170,000 or so clones, 77% of them seen only once. What was sequenced was PBMCs. The receptors derive from a woman aged 25 to 39 in good health and CMV-seropositive.

The chain combines TRBV15 with TRBJ1-1; no reliable D call. Trimming removed 1 base at V and 4 bases at J, with 4 bases between. Germline CDR1 reads LNHNV; CDR2 reads YYDKDF (reference sequence). CDR3 length: 12 amino acids. The CDR3 spells CATSRVSTEAFF. CDR3 sequence (DNA): TGTGCCACCAGCAGAGTCAGCACTGAAGCTTTCTTT.

CDR3 nucleotide sequence: TGTGCCAGCAGTGAAGCCGGGACAGGGAGGGAGACCCAGTACTTC. It translates to CASSEAGTGRETQYF. The V gene is TRBV6-1, the J gene TRBJ2-5; 9 bases agree with TRBD1. Germline V gene data show CDR1 as MNHNS and CDR2 as SASEGT. This CDR3 spans 15 amino acids. The junction had 4 bases not matched to a gene; V was cut back by 0 bases and J by 5 bases.

The chain uses TRBV5-1 and TRBJ1-2, with 7 bases aligning to TRBD1. Germline trimming cut 0 bases from V and 3 bases from J; bases unmatched to any gene: 5. CDR3 length: 15 residues. CDR1 is SGHRS and CDR2 is YFSETQ in the germline V gene. This CDR3 reads CASSLGGGQDYGYTF. CDR3 nucleotide sequence: TGCGCCAGCAGCTTGGGAGGGGGCCAGGACTATGGCTACACCTTC.

V and J are TRBV9 and TRBJ1-4; TRBD1 agrees at 10 bases. With 4 bases clipped from V and 8 bases from J, the junction kept 8 bases outside the gene matches. The germline V gene has CDR1 SGDLS and CDR2 YYNGEE. The CDR3 runs 15 residues. CDR3 bases: TGTGCCAGCAGCCTTTCCGGGACAGGGGAAGAAAAACTGTTTTTT. As protein: CASSLSGTGEEKLFF.

In this sample, this clone turned up once. The chain uses TRBV19 and TRBJ2-3; TRBD1 matches at 8 bases. V gave up 4 bases and J gave up 8 bases; unmatched junction bases: 14. Germline loops: CDR1 LNHDA, CDR2 SQIVND (reference sequence). CDR3 length: 16 residues. CDR3 in amino acids: CASSTPLDRVQLTQYF. CDR3 sequence (DNA): TGTGCCAGTAGTACGCCTCTGGACAGGGTTCAGCTTACGCAGTATTTT.

This chain links TRBV5-5 with TRBJ2-7; TRBD2 might be the D (6 bases). The CDR3 runs 15 residues. V shed 5 bases and J shed 0 bases, with 15 bases lying between them. Germline CDR1 SGHKS, CDR2 YYEKEE (reference sequence). The CDR3 nucleotides are TGTGCCAGCAGACCGGGCCTAGCGTTCTCCTACGAGCAGTACTTC. Its protein is CASRPGLAFSYEQYF.

The genes are TRBV5-1 and TRBJ2-1; possibly TRBD1 for D (6 bases). Per germline, CDR1 SGHRS and CDR2 YFSETQ. This CDR3 is 15 amino acids long. The germline V and J ends were trimmed by 0 bases and 1 base, with 8 bases remaining between them. CDR3 residues: CASSLEGVSYNEQFF. Here the CDR3 DNA reads TGCGCCAGCAGCTTGGAGGGGGTGTCCTACAATGAGCAGTTCTTC.

This clone turned up a few times. CDR3 sequence reads: CAWRPGHGIGFF. DNA for the CDR3: TGTGCCTGGAGGCCGGGACACGGAATCGGTTTCTTT. This chain links TRBV30 with TRBJ1-1, with D maybe TRBD1 (6 bases). The CDR3 contains 12 residues. The V gene lost 3 bases and the J gene lost 13 bases, with 18 bases spanning the gap. Germline values: CDR1 GTSNPN, CDR2 SVGIG (reference sequence).

This chain uses TRBV5-1 with TRBJ2-5; 9 nucleotides line up with TRBD2. This CDR3 contains 15 residues. Trimming removed 10 bases from V and 2 bases from J; junction bases left unmatched: 12. CDR1 SGHRS and CDR2 YFSETQ come from the germline V gene. The CDR3 DNA follows: TGCGCCTCCCAGGGGCTAGCGGGAATACAAGAGACCCAGTACTTC. This translates into CASQGLAGIQETQYF.

V is TRBV11-3 and J is TRBJ2-1; the match to TRBD2 covers 8 bases. J gave up 6 bases and V 5 bases, and 18 bases lay outside the gene matches. The CDR3 contains 18 residues. Germline assignment: CDR1 SGHNT and CDR2 YENEEA. The chain's CDR3 is CASSAGRSSGSFGNEQFF. CDR3 DNA: TGTGCCAGCAGCGCCGGTCGCTCCAGCGGGAGCTTTGGCAATGAGCAGTTCTTC.